This TCR beta chain comes out of a study of T-cell reconstitution after alpha-beta-depleted transplantation in children. Study-level points and caveats: Several patients had high TCRbeta diversity at day 60; it came from surviving recipient T cells and thymic progenitors. Newly produced T cells mostly provided counts and TCRbeta diversity after one year, as hyperexpanded clones declined. Alpha-beta T cells about two months after transplant reportedly derived from several hundred expanded graft clones.

A TCRbeta library incorporating unique molecular identifiers was prepared. Each CDR3 protein is one row after TCRdb ran MiXCR on the PCR reads. The sample includes about 580,000 distinct CDR3 sequences, 23% of them seen just once. Remarks on this clonotype: The antigen remains unidentified.

Germline trimming cut 5 bases from V and 1 base from J; bases unmatched to any gene: 6. The germline CDR1 and CDR2 sequences are SGHVS and FNYEAQ. There are 16 residues in the CDR3. The sample in question was PBMCs, mostly from graft donor cells, obtained 360 days after TCRalphabeta/CD19-depleted stem cell transplant. The receptor was derived from a boy in the first two years of life who had a stem cell transplant for acute myeloid leukemia, so the T cells may come from the graft donor. The gene calls are TRBV7-6 and TRBJ1-4; 8 bases agree with TRBD1. CDR3 nucleotides: TGTGCCAGCAGCAAAGACAGGGGAGGAACTAATGAAAAACTGTTTTTT. Residues: CASSKDRGGTNEKLFF.